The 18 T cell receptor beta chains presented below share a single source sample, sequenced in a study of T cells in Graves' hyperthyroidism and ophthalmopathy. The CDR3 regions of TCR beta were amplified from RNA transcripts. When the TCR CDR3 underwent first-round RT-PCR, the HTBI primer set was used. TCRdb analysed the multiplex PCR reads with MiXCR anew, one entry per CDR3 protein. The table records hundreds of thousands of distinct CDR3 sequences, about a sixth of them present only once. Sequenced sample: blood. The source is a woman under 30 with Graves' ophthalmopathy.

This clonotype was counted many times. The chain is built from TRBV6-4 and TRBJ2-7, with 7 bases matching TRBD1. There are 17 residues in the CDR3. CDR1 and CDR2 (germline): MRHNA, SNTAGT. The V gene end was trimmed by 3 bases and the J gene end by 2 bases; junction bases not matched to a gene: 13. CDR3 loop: CASSEVPAGTDAYEQYF. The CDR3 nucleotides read TGTGCCAGCAGTGAAGTGCCGGCCGGGACAGATGCCTACGAGCAGTACTTC.

CDR3 nucleotides: TGTGCCACGAGACAGGGGCGTTCACCCCTCCACTTT. This encodes CATRQGRSPLHF. The chain recombines TRBV19 with TRBJ1-6; 8 nucleotides agree with TRBD1. Trimming took 10 bases from V and 9 from J; bases not matched to a gene: 5. The CDR3 extends over 12 amino acids. Germline V gene lookup returns CDR1 LNHDA and CDR2 SQIVND (reference sequence).

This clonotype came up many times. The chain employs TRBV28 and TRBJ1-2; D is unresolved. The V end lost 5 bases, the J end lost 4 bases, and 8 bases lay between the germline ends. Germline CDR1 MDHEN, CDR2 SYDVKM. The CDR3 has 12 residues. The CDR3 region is CASSDGVYGYTF. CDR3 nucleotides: TGTGCCAGCAGTGATGGGGTCTATGGCTACACCTTC.

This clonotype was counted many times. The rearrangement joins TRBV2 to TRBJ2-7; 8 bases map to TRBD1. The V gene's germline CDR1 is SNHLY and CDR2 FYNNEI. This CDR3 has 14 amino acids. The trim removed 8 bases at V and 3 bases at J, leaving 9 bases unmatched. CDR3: CASGPDRAIYEQYF. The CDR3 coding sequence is TGTGCCAGCGGACCGGACAGGGCCATCTACGAGCAGTACTTC. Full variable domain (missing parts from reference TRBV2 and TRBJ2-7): EPEVTQTPSHQVTQMGQEVILRCVPISNHLYFYWYRQILGQKVEFLVSFYNNEISEKSEIFDDQFSVERPDGSNFTLKIRSTKLEDSAMYFCASGPDRAIYEQYFGPGTRLTVT.

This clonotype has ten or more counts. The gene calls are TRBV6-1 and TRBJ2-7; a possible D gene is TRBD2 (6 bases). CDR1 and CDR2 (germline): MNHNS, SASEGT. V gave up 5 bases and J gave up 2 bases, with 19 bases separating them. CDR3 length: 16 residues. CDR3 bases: TGTGCCAGCAGTCGACTGTTGACTAGTCGAGCCTACGAGCAGTACTTC. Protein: CASSRLLTSRAYEQYF.

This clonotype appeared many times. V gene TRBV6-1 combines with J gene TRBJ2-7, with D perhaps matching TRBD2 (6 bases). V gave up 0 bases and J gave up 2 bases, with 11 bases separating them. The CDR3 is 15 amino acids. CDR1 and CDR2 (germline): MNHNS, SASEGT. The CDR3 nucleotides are TGTGCCAGCAGTGAAGCTCGGGGGTCCACCTACGAGCAGTACTTC. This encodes CASSEARGSTYEQYF.

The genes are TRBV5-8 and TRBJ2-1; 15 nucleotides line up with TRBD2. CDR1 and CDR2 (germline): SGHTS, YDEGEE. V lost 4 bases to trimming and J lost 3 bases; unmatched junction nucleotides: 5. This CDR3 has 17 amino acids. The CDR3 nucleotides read TGTGCCAGCAGCACGGGACTAGCGGGAGGCGACTACAATGAGCAGTTCTTC. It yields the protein CASSTGLAGGDYNEQFF.

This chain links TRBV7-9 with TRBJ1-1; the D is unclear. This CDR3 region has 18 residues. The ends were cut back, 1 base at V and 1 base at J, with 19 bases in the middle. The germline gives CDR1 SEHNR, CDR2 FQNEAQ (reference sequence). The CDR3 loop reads CASSLVLGEGYRNTEAFF. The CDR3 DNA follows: TGTGCCAGCAGCTTAGTCTTAGGCGAAGGCTATAGGAACACTGAAGCTTTCTTT.

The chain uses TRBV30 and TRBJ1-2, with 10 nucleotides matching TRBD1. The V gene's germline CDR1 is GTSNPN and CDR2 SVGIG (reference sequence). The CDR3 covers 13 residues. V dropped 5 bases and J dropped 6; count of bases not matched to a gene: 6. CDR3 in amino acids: CAWGRDRGDGYTF. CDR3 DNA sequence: TGTGCCTGGGGCCGGGACAGGGGCGATGGCTACACCTTC.

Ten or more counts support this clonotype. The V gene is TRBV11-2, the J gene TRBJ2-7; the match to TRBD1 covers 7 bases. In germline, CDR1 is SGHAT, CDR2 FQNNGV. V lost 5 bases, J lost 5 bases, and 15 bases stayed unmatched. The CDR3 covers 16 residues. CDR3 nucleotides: TGTGCCAGCAGCAACCTCCTGAGGACAGGCACCCACGAGCAGTACTTC. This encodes CASSNLLRTGTHEQYF.

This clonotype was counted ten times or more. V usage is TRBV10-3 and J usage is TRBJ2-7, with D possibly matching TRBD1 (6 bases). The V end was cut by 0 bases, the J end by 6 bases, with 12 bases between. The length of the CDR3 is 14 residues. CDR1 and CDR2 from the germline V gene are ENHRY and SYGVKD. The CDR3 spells CAISESAGAPEQYF. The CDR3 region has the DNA TGTGCCATCAGTGAGTCGGCAGGGGCTCCCGAGCAGTACTTC.

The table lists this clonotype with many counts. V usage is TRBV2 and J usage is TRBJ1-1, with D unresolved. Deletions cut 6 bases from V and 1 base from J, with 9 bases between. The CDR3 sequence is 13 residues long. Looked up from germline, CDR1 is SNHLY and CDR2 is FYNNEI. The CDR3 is CASRASGNTEAFF. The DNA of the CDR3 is TGTGCCAGCAGGGCCTCAGGGAACACTGAAGCTTTCTTT.

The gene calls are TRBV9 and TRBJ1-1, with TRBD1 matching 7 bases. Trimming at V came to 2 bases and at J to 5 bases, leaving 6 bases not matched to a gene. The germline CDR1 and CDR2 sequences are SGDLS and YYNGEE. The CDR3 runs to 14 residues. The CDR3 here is CASSVSGGETEAFF. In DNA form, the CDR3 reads TGTGCCAGCAGCGTCTCAGGGGGGGAGACTGAAGCTTTCTTT.

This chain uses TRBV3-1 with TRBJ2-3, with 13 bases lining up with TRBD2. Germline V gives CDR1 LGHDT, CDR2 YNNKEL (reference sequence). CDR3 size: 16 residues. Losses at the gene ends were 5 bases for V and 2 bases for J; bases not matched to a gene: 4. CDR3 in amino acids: CASSYTSGGATDTQYF. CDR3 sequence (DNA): TGTGCCAGCAGCTATACTAGCGGGGGGGCCACAGATACGCAGTATTTT.

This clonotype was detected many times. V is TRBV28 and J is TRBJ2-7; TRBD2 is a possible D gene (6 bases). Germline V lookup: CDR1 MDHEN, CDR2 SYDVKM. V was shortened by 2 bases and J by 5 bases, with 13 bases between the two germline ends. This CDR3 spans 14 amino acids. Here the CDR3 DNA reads TGTGCCAGCAGTTTACCGGGGGTTCGCGACGAGCAGTACTTC. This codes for CASSLPGVRDEQYF.

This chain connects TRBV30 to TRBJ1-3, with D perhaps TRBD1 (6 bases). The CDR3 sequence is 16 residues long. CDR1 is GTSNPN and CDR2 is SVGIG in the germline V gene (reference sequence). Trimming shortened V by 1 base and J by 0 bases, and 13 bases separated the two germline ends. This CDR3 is CAWSADSGRSGNTIYF. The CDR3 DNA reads TGTGCCTGGAGTGCGGACAGCGGTCGCTCTGGAAACACCATATATTTT.

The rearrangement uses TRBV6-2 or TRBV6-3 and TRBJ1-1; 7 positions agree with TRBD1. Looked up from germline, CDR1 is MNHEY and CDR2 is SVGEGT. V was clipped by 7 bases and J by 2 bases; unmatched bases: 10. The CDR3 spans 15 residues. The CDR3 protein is CASIDRVRENTEAFF. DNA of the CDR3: TGTGCCAGCATCGACAGGGTCAGGGAAAACACTGAAGCTTTCTTT.

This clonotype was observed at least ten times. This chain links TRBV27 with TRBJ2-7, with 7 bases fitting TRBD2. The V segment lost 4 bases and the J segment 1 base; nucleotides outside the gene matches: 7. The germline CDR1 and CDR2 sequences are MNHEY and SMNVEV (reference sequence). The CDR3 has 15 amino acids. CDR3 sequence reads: CASSSDSGSSYEQYF. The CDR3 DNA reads TGTGCCAGCAGTTCCGATAGCGGGTCATCCTACGAGCAGTACTTC.